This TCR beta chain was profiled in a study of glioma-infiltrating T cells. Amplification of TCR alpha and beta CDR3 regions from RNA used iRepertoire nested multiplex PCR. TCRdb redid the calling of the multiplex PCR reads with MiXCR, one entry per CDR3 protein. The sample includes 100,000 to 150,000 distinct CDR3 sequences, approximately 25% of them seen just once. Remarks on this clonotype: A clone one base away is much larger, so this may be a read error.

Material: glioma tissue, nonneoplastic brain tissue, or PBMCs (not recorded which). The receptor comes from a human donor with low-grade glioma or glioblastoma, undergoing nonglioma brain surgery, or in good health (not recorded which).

The chain's CDR3 is CATRRGGEAQYF. Here the CDR3 DNA reads TGTGCCACCAGGAGGGGTGGGGAGGCCCAGTACTTC. The rearrangement uses TRBV27 and TRBJ2-5; a possible D gene is TRBD2 (6 bases). V lost 10 bases and J 9 bases, leaving 18 bases between the germline ends. This CDR3 has 12 residues. Per the germline V gene, CDR1 is MNHEY and CDR2 is SMNVEV (reference sequence).